A selection of T cell receptor beta chains follows, all from one sample in a study of blood T cell repertoires in COVID-19. Sequenced by immunoSEQ multiplex PCR; TCRdb stores in-frame clones only, minus some. The sample lists 50,000 to 75,000 clones; under 90% were seen once. The sequenced sample consisted of peripheral blood. These receptor sequences come from a man aged 55-75 years with acute or convalescent COVID-19. Each CDR3 is given with its conserved first and last residue. The order of the fields is V gene, J gene, clone size, D gene, CDR3 DNA, CDR3 protein. A D gene is named only where the DNA matches it firmly. Part of the rows lack a size; the others show once, few, many or a class for expanded clones.

>TRBV19|TRBJ2-5|once|TRBD2
TGTGCCAGTAGTATAGGAGCGGGACTTACGGAAGAGACCCAGTACTTC
CASSIGAGLTEETQYF
>TRBV18|TRBJ2-1|NA|TRBD2
TGTGCCAGCTCACCAATAGCGGGGGGTCCTAACAATGAGCAGTTCTTC
CASSPIAGGPNNEQFF
>TRBV5-1|TRBJ2-7|NA|NA
TGCGCCAGCAGCTCGGACAATTACGAGCAGTACTTC
CASSSDNYEQYF
>TRBV5-1|TRBJ1-1|NA|NA
TGCGCCAGCAGCTTTGGAGGAGACACTGAAGCTTTCTTT
CASSFGGDTEAFF
>TRBV6-6|TRBJ2-7|NA|NA
TGTGCCAGCAGTTACCCCAGGGCCTACGAGCAGTACTTC
CASSYPRAYEQYF
>TRBV5-1|TRBJ1-1|once|TRBD1
TGCGCCAGCAGCTTGGGGGACAGGCAATGGACTGAAGCTTTCTTT
CASSLGDRQWTEAFF
>TRBV5-1|TRBJ2-7|NA|TRBD1
TGCGCCAGCAGCTTGCAGACAGGGAAGGACGAGCAGTACTTC
CASSLQTGKDEQYF
>TRBV5-5|TRBJ1-1|once|NA
TGTGCCAGCAGCTTGAACGGGTACACTGAAGCTTTCTTT
CASSLNGYTEAFF
>TRBV5-4|TRBJ2-3|once|NA
TGTGCCAGCAGCAGAACTAGCACAGATACGCAGTATTTT
CASSRTSTDTQYF
>TRBV6-5|TRBJ2-7|NA|NA
TGTGCCAGCACCTCCCCCCCAGGCGAGCAGTACTTC
CASTSPPGEQYF
>TRBV30|TRBJ1-1|NA|NA
TGTGCCTGGAGTCCAGGCGAACAGTATGAAGCTTTCTTT
CAWSPGEQYEAFF
>TRBV4-1|TRBJ1-5|NA|NA
TGCGCCAGCAGCCAGAGCCTGGACGTCAGGGCCCAGCATTTT
CASSQSLDVRAQHF
>TRBV7-3|TRBJ2-1|NA|NA
TGTGCCAGCAGCTTATTAGGAGACAATGAGCAGTTCTTC
CASSLLGDNEQFF
>TRBV19|TRBJ2-5|NA|NA
TGTGCCAGTAGTATAGAGGGAGGCCTGAACCAAGAGACCCAGTACTTC
CASSIEGGLNQETQYF
>TRBV5-5|TRBJ1-5|NA|NA
TGTGCCAGCAGCTTGGCGCCCGGGGGCAATCAGCCCCAGCATTTT
CASSLAPGGNQPQHF
>TRBV5-6|TRBJ1-6|NA|NA
TGTGCCAGCAGCTTTCGAGGGACAACAAAGGGGTATTCACCCCTCCACTTT
CASSFRGTTKGYSPLHF
>TRBV5-6|TRBJ2-2|once|NA
TGTGCCAGCAGCTTCTGGGGGCCGAACACCGGGGAGCTGTTTTTT
CASSFWGPNTGELFF
>TRBV3-1/TRBV3-2|TRBJ1-5|NA|NA
TGTGCCAGCAGCCTCGGGAGGGGTGGGCAGCCCCAGCATTTT
CASSLGRGGQPQHF
>TRBV20-1|TRBJ2-1|once|TRBD1
TGCAGTGCTAGTAAGTCAGGGGGCCGCAATGAGCAGTTCTTC
CSASKSGGRNEQFF